This TCR beta chain was retrieved from a study of T-cell reconstitution after alpha-beta-depleted transplantation in children. CDR3 length: 14 amino acids. V gave up 6 bases and J gave up 7 bases, with 19 bases separating them. This clonotype turned up a few times. Its antigen remains unknown. Study-wide findings and caveats: For some patients, TCRbeta diversity was high at day 60 because of recipient T cells and thymic progenitors that survived. Among T cells one year after transplant, newly produced cells accounted for most counts and diversity. In patients about two months after transplant, alpha-beta T cells reportedly arose from several hundred expanded graft clones.

Library preparation (for TCRbeta) was performed with unique molecular identifiers. TCRdb ran MiXCR on the PCR reads and lists one entry per CDR3 protein. The sample gives a few hundred thousand distinct CDR3 sequences, 10% to 15% of which show up once; around 2.2% is in the top ten. This receptor was identified in a male patient younger than 18 who had a stem cell transplant for acute myeloid leukemia, so the T cells may come from the graft donor. The sequenced sample was PBMCs, mostly from graft donor cells, obtained 360 days after TCRalphabeta/CD19-depleted stem cell transplant. This rearrangement joins TRBV12-3 or TRBV12-4 to TRBJ2-7; tentatively, D is TRBD2 (7 bases). The CDR3 is CASRAQGREWEQYF. Written as DNA, the CDR3 is TGTGCCAGCAGGGCCCAGGGGCGGGAGTGGGAGCAGTACTTC.